These 8 T cell receptor beta chains share one sample of origin, sequenced in a study of cytomegalovirus exposure and HLA in healthy donors. PCR was performed using 60 Vbeta and 13 Jbeta primers. TCRdb keeps only in-frame clones here, not all; method: immunoSEQ multiplex PCR. The table has about 210,000 clones, roughly 82% seen once. The sample consisted of PBMCs. These receptors were obtained from a man aged 35-49 years in good health and CMV-seropositive.

The chain joins TRBV28 to TRBJ1-5, with TRBD1 as a possible D gene (5 bases). V was cut by 5 bases and J by 7 bases, with 18 bases left in between. CDR3 length equals 15 residues. The germline gives CDR1 MDHEN, CDR2 SYDVKM. The chain's CDR3 is CASSMGGGGGQPQHF. DNA of the CDR3: TGTGCCAGCAGTATGGGCGGGGGGGGAGGGCAGCCCCAGCATTTT.

This chain uses TRBV19 with TRBJ1-5, with a tentative D call TRBD1 (5 bases). The CDR3 is 15 residues long. In germline, CDR1 is LNHDA, CDR2 SQIVND (reference sequence). The V and J ends lost 0 bases and 1 base respectively, with 7 bases between them. CDR3: CASSIEKGSNQPQHF. The CDR3 region has the DNA TGTGCCAGTAGTATAGAAAAGGGGAGCAATCAGCCCCAGCATTTT.

The CDR3 DNA sequence: TGCGCCAGCAGCCAAGAGAGGGGGTCTGGGGCCAACGTCCTGACTTTC. The encoded protein is CASSQERGSGANVLTF. The J gene is TRBJ2-6, the V gene TRBV4-1, with D possibly matching TRBD1 (6 bases). The CDR3 sequence is 16 residues long. V was shortened by 0 bases and J by 1 base, with 7 bases between the two germline ends. The germline V gene has CDR1 MGHRA and CDR2 YSYEKL.

J is TRBJ2-1 and V is TRBV5-1; the D gene is possibly TRBD2 (6 bases). This CDR3 spans 12 amino acids. V shed 3 bases and J shed 7 bases, with 8 bases lying between them. Per the germline V gene, CDR1 is SGHRS and CDR2 is YFSETQ. CDR3: CASSSGENEQFF. CDR3 DNA: TGCGCCAGCAGCTCGGGGGAGAATGAGCAGTTCTTC.

The chain links TRBV18 to TRBJ1-2, with D possibly TRBD1 on 6 matching bases. This CDR3 spans 17 amino acids. The germline V gene has CDR1 KGHSH and CDR2 LQKENI. Trimming took off 0 bases at V and 4 bases at J, with 18 bases between the two ends. The CDR3 here is CASSPPFISGAVYGYTF. CDR3 bases: TGTGCCAGCTCACCACCGTTTATATCAGGGGCAGTCTATGGCTACACCTTC.

The V and J genes are TRBV6-5 and TRBJ1-6, with D unresolved. The CDR3 runs 13 residues. V dropped 4 bases and J dropped 8 bases, with 9 bases sitting between them. Per germline, CDR1 MNHEY and CDR2 SVGAGI. CDR3 residues: CASSSTPHSPLHF. The CDR3 bases are TGTGCCAGCAGTTCCACACCCCATTCACCCCTCCACTTT.

The CDR3 DNA reads as TGTGCCAGCAGCTTAGACAGGGGGAGGTACGAGCAGTACGTC. Translated, it gives CASSLDRGRYEQYV. The chain uses TRBV7-8 and TRBJ2-7; TRBD1 agrees at 8 bases. V was pared by 1 base and J by 4 bases, with 3 bases of the junction left unmatched. Per the germline V gene, CDR1 is SGHVS and CDR2 is FQNEAQ. The CDR3 spans 14 residues.

The chain joins TRBV5-6 to TRBJ1-2; TRBD1 matches 8 bases. Losses at the gene ends were 0 bases for V and 4 bases for J; bases not matched to a gene: 5. The CDR3 runs 15 residues. Germline V gene sequence: CDR1 SGHDT, CDR2 YYEEEE. This CDR3 is CASSLAPGGGYGYTF. CDR3 DNA: TGTGCCAGCAGCTTGGCCCCAGGGGGCGGCTATGGCTACACCTTC.